These 14 T cell receptor beta chains came from one sample sequenced in a study of vaccination effects on CD4 cells after COVID-19. The table came from immunoSEQ multiplex PCR; TCRdb's copy has only in-frame clones and leaves some out. Among some 17,000 clones, approximately 70% were seen once, and the ten largest hold about 10%. These receptors have no identified antigens. Antigen-specific CD4+ T cells were expanded (with viral peptide pools) by the ViraFEST assay ahead of sequencing. Isolating CD4+ T cells followed about 10 days of culture. Participants received two doses of either the BNT162b2 or mRNA-1273 vaccine. The sequencing here drew on CD4+ T cells from PBMCs cultured with SARS-CoV-2 spike peptides, taken after COVID-19 vaccination. The receptors come from a human donor who received a COVID-19 vaccine.

The V and J genes are TRBV9 and TRBJ2-3; the match to TRBD1 covers 8 bases. The CDR3 consists of 16 residues. CDR1 and CDR2 (germline): SGDLS, YYNGEE. Trimming at V came to 4 bases and at J to 4 bases, leaving 11 bases not matched to a gene. The CDR3, as DNA: TGTGCCAGCAGCTCCCGTGGACAGGGCCAGGCAGATACGCAGTATTTT. This sequence encodes CASSSRGQGQADTQYF. Variable domain in full (rest from reference TRBV9 and TRBJ2-3): DSGVTQTPKHLITATGQRVTLRCSPRSGDLSVYWYQQSLDQGLQFLIQYYNGEERAKGNILERFSAQQFPDLHSELNLSSLELGDSALYFCASSSRGQGQADTQYFGPGTRLTVL.

The V gene is TRBV27, the J gene TRBJ2-3; 7 nucleotides agree with TRBD2. Per germline, CDR1 MNHEY and CDR2 SMNVEV (reference sequence). The V and J ends lost 6 bases and 0 bases, in that order; junction bases with no gene match: 12. This CDR3 contains 17 residues. The CDR3 bases are TGTGCCAGCAGCCGAAGGGGCCCTAGCGGAAGCACAGATACGCAGTATTTT. Its protein is CASSRRGPSGSTDTQYF.

V gene TRBV6-2 or TRBV6-3 combines with J gene TRBJ2-1; no clear D gene. The CDR3 spans 13 residues. With 2 bases removed from V and 4 bases from J, the gap between germline ends came to 6 bases. Germline-derived CDR1 and CDR2 are MNHEY and SVGEGT. CDR3 amino acids: CASSYATYNEQFF. CDR3 DNA: TGTGCCAGCAGTTACGCAACGTACAATGAGCAGTTCTTC.

V gene TRBV21-1 combines with J gene TRBJ1-5; TRBD1 is the table's D call and was not checked against the DNA. TRBV21-1 is designated a pseudogene. CDR3 length: 21 residues. In nucleotides, the CDR3 is TGTGCCAGCAGCAAAACCCACACCGGGACAGGGTCCGTAAAGATAAAATCGCCCCAGCATTTT. Translating it yields CASSKTHTGTGSVKIKSPQHF.

V is TRBV6-5 and J is TRBJ1-2, with D maybe TRBD1 (5 bases). This CDR3 is 14 amino acids long. The V gene's germline CDR1 is MNHEY and CDR2 SVGAGI. V was pared by 0 bases and J by 7 bases, with 12 bases between. The CDR3 DNA follows: TGTGCCAGCAGTTACTCGGGGCGGTGGGTTGGCTACACCTTC. As protein: CASSYSGRWVGYTF.

The CDR3 DNA reads as TGTGCCAGCAGTCGGGACAGGGGCACCTACGAGCAGTACTTC. It codes for CASSRDRGTYEQYF. This rearrangement joins TRBV5-5 to TRBJ2-7; 10 positions agree with TRBD1. J gave up 2 bases and V 5 bases, and 4 bases lay outside the gene matches. The CDR3 loop spans 14 amino acids. Germline lookup yields CDR1 SGHKS and CDR2 YYEKEE (reference sequence). Filled out from reference TRBV5-5 and TRBJ2-7, the complete variable domain reads DAGVTQSPTHLIKTRGQQVTLRCSPISGHKSVSWYQQVLGQGPQFIFQYYEKEERGRGNFPDRFSARQFPNYSSELNVNALLLGDSALYLCASSRDRGTYEQYFGPGTRLTVT.

The chain recombines TRBV4-1 with TRBJ2-1; the D is unclear. This CDR3 has 14 amino acids. V was shortened by 5 bases and J by 5 bases, with 13 bases between the two germline ends. Germline values: CDR1 MGHRA, CDR2 YSYEKL. The chain's CDR3 is CASSGASPDNEQFF. Here the CDR3 DNA reads TGCGCCAGCAGCGGCGCGTCCCCCGACAATGAGCAGTTCTTC.

This sequence joins TRBV5-1 and TRBJ2-5; D not resolved. The V end lost 1 base, the J end lost 4 bases, and 8 bases lay between the germline ends. This CDR3 is built from 13 residues. Germline V gene data show CDR1 as SGHRS and CDR2 as YFSETQ. CDR3 amino acids: CASSLYPGETQYF. CDR3 DNA sequence: TGCGCCAGCAGCTTGTACCCGGGAGAGACCCAGTACTTC.

The rearrangement uses TRBV18 and TRBJ2-1; D might be TRBD1 (5 bases). V lost 3 bases and J 4 bases, leaving 13 bases between the germline ends. Germline CDR1 and CDR2: KGHSH and LQKENI. The length of the CDR3 is 15 residues. The CDR3 DNA follows: TGTGCCAGCTCACCCTCAGGGTCCTCGTACAATGAGCAGTTCTTC. This gives the protein CASSPSGSSYNEQFF. Looking up the rest from reference TRBV18 and TRBJ2-1 gives the full variable domain: NAGVMQNPRHLVRRRGQEARLRCSPMKGHSHVYWYRQLPEEGLKFMVYLQKENIIDESGMPKERFSAEFPKEGPSILRIQQVVRGDSAAYFCASSPSGSSYNEQFFGPGTRLTVL.

This chain connects TRBV5-1 to TRBJ1-1, with D unclear. V shed 0 bases and J shed 6 bases, with 6 bases lying between them. Germline assignment: CDR1 SGHRS and CDR2 YFSETQ. The CDR3 sequence is 12 residues long. CDR3 sequence: CASSLDHAEAFF. The CDR3 DNA sequence: TGCGCCAGCAGCTTGGACCACGCTGAAGCTTTCTTT.

The rearrangement links TRBV11-3 to TRBJ2-1; D gene uncertain. The CDR3 totals 12 residues. Per the germline V gene, CDR1 is SGHNT and CDR2 is YENEEA. V was trimmed by 2 bases and J by 5 bases, leaving 4 bases between them. Here the CDR3 DNA reads TGTGCCAGCAGCTTATTTGACAATGAGCAGTTCTTC. Its protein is CASSLFDNEQFF.

The V call is TRBV7-2, the J call TRBJ2-7, with a tentative D call TRBD1 (5 bases). CDR3 length: 17 residues. V was pared by 5 bases and J by 5 bases, with 25 bases between. Germline CDR1 and CDR2: SGHTA and FQGNSA. CDR3 in amino acids: CASSLSASTAKRHEQYF. Written as DNA, the CDR3 is TGTGCCAGCAGCCTATCGGCCTCGACAGCTAAACGACACGAGCAGTACTTC.

This chain links TRBV28 with TRBJ2-4; 7 bases are shared with TRBD2. The CDR3 loop spans 18 amino acids. Germline lookup yields CDR1 MDHEN and CDR2 SYDVKM. The ends lost 4 bases at V and 0 bases at J; junction bases unmatched: 12. The CDR3, as DNA: TGTGCCAGCAGTTCTCCAACGGGGAGGGCCTTAGCCAAAAACATTCAGTACTTC. Encoded protein: CASSSPTGRALAKNIQYF.

This clone occurred a few times. This same CDR3 is encoded by further DNA sequences in the sample. CDR3 sequence reads: CASSHGGTEAFF. CDR3 in DNA: TGTGCCAGCAGTCATGGGGGCACTGAAGCTTTCTTT. V and J are TRBV28 and TRBJ1-1; possible D gene TRBD1, 5 bases. The germline V and J ends were trimmed by 5 bases and 4 bases, with 8 bases remaining between them. The germline CDR1 and CDR2 sequences are MDHEN and SYDVKM. The length of the CDR3 is 12 residues.